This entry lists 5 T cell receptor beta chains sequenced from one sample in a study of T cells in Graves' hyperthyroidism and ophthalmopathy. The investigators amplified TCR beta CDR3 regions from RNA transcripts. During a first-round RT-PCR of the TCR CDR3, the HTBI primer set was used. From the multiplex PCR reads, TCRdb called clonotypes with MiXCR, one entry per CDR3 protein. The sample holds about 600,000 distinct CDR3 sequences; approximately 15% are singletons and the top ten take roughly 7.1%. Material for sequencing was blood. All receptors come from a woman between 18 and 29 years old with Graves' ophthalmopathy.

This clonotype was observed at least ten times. The CDR3 DNA follows: TGTGCCAGCAGTTACTCGAGCGGACAAGAGACCCAGTACTTC. This sequence encodes CASSYSSGQETQYF. The genes are TRBV6-5 and TRBJ2-5; maybe TRBD2 (5 bases). V lost 0 bases, J lost 2 bases, and 7 bases lay in between. This CDR3 is 14 amino acids long. The germline V gene has CDR1 MNHEY and CDR2 SVGAGI.

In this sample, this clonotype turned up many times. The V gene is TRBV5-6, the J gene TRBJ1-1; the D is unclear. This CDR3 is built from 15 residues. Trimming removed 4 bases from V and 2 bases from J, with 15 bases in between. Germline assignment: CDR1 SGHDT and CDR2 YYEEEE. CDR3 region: CASSRPEHFNTEAFF. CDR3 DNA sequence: TGTGCCAGCAGCCGACCGGAACACTTCAACACTGAAGCTTTCTTT.

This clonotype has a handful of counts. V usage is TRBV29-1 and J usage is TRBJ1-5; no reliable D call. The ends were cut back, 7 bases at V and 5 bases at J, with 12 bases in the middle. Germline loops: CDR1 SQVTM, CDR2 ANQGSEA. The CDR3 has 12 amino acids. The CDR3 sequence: CSAGSGDQPQHF. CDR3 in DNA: TGCAGCGCCGGGTCTGGGGATCAGCCCCAGCATTTT.

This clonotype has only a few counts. The CDR3 spells CSPPSEGRERTTDTQYF. DNA for the CDR3: TGCAGCCCCCCCTCGGAGGGGCGGGAGAGGACCACAGATACGCAGTATTTT. This chain connects TRBV29-1 to TRBJ2-3; 7 bases align to TRBD2. The trim removed 8 bases at V and 2 bases at J, leaving 19 bases unmatched. This CDR3 has 17 residues. The germline gives CDR1 SQVTM, CDR2 ANQGSEA.

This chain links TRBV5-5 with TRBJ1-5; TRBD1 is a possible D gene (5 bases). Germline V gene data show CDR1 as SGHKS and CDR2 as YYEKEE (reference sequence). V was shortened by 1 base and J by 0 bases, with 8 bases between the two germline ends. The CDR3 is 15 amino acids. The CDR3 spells CASSLWGNSNQPQHF. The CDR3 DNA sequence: TGTGCCAGCAGCTTGTGGGGGAATAGCAATCAGCCCCAGCATTTT.